This T cell receptor (beta chain) emerged from a study of OX40 agonist ivuxolimab in advanced cancers. About the study: Enrolled patients in dose escalation had cancers that were hepatocellular carcinoma, melanoma, renal cell or head and neck cancer. Notes on the study in general: Still undetermined is the antigen specificity of the expanded peripheral T cells. At 0.1-3.0 mg/kg, partial responders had clonal expansion among the lowest observed.

The protocol was immunoSEQ multiplex PCR, while the TCRdb copy is restricted to in-frame clones and leaves out a portion. The sample holds tens of thousands of clones, 80% seen once. With respect to this clone: Its antigen is undetermined.

Sampled blood was obtained at baseline, cycle 4 day 1, and cycle 7 day 1. Germline values: CDR1 LNHDA, CDR2 SQIVND (reference sequence). V gave up 11 bases and J gave up 0 bases; unmatched junction bases: 21. This CDR3 comprises 19 residues. The V call is TRBV19, the J call TRBJ2-7; 11 nucleotides line up with TRBD2. Sequenced here: CD4+ or CD8+ T cells sorted from blood, sampled in a trial of the OX40 agonist ivuxolimab. The source is an adult with an advanced solid tumor such as melanoma, head and neck, liver or kidney cancer. CDR3 coding DNA: TGTGCCTTGATCTCAGCGAGGACTAGCGGGTGGCACAGCTCCTACGAGCAGTACGTC. It is translated as CALISARTSGWHSSYEQYV.